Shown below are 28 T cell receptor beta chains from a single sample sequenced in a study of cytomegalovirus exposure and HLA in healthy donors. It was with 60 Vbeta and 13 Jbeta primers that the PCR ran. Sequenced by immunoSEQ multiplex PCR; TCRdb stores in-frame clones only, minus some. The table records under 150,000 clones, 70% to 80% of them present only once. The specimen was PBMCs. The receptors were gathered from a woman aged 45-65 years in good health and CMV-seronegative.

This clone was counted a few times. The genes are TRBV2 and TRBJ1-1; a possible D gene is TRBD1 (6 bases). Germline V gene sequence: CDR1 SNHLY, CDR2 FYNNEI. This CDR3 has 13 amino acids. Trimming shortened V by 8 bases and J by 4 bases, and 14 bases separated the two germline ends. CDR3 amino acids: CASLEARGTEAFF. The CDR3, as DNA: TGTGCCAGCCTTGAAGCCAGGGGCACTGAAGCTTTCTTT.

Here the CDR3 reads CASSQDPTGEIGGYTF. CDR3 sequence (DNA): TGCGCCAGCAGCCAAGATCCCACAGGGGAGATCGGTGGCTACACCTTC. V and J are TRBV4-3 and TRBJ1-2, with 7 bases identical to TRBD1. Per germline, CDR1 LGHNA and CDR2 YSLEER. V trimming: 0 bases; J trimming: 7 bases; junction bases outside the gene matches: 11. The CDR3 is 16 residues long.

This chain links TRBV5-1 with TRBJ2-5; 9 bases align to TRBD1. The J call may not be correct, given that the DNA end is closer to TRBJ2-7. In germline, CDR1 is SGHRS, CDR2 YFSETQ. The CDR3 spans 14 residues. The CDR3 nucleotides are TGCGCCAGCAGCATTGGACAGGGGAGCAACGAGCAGTACTTC. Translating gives CASSIGQGSNEQYF.

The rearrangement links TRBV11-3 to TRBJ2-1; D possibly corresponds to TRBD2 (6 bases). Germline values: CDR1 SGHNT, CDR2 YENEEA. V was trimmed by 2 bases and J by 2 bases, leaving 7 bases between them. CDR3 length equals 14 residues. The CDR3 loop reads CASSLSGAYNEQFF. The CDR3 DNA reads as TGTGCCAGCAGCTTATCGGGGGCCTACAATGAGCAGTTCTTC.

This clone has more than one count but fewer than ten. The CDR3 loop reads CAWSWREESPLHF. CDR3 nucleotide sequence: TGTGCCTGGAGTTGGAGAGAGGAATCACCCCTCCACTTT. This chain connects TRBV30 to TRBJ1-6; no definite D call. CDR1 and CDR2 from the germline V gene are GTSNPN and SVGIG (reference sequence). The germline V and J ends were trimmed by 2 bases and 10 bases, with 12 bases remaining between them. The CDR3 consists of 13 residues. The variable domain in full, completed from reference TRBV30 and TRBJ1-6, reads SQTIHQWPATLVQPVGSPLSLECTVEGTSNPNLYWYRQAAGRGLQLLFYSVGIGQISSEVPQNLSASRPQDRQFILSSKKLLLSDSGFYLCAWSWREESPLHFGNGTRLTVT.

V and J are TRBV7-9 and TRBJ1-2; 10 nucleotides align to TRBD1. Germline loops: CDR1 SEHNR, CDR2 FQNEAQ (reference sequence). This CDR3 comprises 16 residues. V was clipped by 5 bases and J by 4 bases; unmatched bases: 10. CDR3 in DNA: TGTGCCAGCAGCGCCAGGACAGGGGGTGACCTCTATGGCTACACCTTC. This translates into CASSARTGGDLYGYTF.

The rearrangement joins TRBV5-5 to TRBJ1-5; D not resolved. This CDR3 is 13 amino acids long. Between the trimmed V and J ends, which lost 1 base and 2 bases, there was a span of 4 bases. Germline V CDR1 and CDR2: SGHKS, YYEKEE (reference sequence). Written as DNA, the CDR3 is TGTGCCAGCAGCTTGTCGGGCAATCAGCCCCAGCATTTT. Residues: CASSLSGNQPQHF.

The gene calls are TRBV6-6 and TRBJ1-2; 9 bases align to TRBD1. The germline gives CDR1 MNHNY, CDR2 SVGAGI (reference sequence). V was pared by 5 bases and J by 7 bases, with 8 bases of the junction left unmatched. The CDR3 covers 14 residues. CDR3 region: CASSITGGISGYTF. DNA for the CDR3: TGTGCCAGCAGTATAACAGGGGGCATAAGTGGCTACACCTTC.

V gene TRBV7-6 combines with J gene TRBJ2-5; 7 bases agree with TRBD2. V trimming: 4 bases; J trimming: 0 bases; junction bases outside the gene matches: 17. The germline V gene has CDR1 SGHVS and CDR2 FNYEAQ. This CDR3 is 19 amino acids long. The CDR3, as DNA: TGTGCCAGCAGCTCCGTCGGCTGGAGAGCGGGGTCGTACCAAGAGACCCAGTACTTC. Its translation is CASSSVGWRAGSYQETQYF.

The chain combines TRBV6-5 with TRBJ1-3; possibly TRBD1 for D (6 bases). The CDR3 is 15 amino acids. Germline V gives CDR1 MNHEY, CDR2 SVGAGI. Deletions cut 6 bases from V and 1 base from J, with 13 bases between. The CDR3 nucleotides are TGTGCCAGCAGCCCGAGGGGGTTGTCTGGAAACACCATATATTTT. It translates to CASSPRGLSGNTIYF.

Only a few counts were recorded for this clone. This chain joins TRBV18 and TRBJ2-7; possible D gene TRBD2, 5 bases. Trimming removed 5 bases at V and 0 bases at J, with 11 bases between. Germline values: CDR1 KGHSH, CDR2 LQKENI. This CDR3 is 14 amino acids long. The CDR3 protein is CASSDTRSSYEQYF. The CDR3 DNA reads TGTGCCAGCTCAGATACTAGGAGCTCCTACGAGCAGTACTTC.

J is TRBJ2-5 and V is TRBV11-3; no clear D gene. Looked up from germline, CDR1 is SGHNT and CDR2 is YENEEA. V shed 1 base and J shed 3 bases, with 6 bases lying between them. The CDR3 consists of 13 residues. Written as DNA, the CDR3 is TGTGCCAGCAGCTTAGGTGCAGAAGAGACCCAGTACTTC. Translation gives CASSLGAEETQYF.

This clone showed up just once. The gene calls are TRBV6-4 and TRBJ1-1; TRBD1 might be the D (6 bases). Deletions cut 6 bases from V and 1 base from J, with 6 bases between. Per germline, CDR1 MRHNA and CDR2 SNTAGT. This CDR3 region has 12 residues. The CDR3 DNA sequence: TGTGCCAGCAGGGGACAGAACACTGAAGCTTTCTTT. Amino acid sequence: CASRGQNTEAFF.

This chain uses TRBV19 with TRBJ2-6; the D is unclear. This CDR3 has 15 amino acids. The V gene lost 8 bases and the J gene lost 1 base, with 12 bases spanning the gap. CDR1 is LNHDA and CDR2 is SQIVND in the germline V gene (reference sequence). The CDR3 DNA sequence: TGTGCCAGTGGCAGTCTCAGTTCTGGGGCCAACGTCCTGACTTTC. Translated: CASGSLSSGANVLTF.

Here the CDR3 reads CASSGQGSYNSPLHF. In DNA form, the CDR3 reads TGTGCCAGCAGCGGACAGGGTTCCTATAATTCACCCCTCCACTTT. The genes are TRBV9 and TRBJ1-6; 7 bases are a match to TRBD1. There are 15 residues in the CDR3. Trimming at V came to 3 bases and at J to 1 base, leaving 1 base not matched to a gene. Germline V gives CDR1 SGDLS, CDR2 YYNGEE. Full variable domain (missing parts from reference TRBV9 and TRBJ1-6): DSGVTQTPKHLITATGQRVTLRCSPRSGDLSVYWYQQSLDQGLQFLIQYYNGEERAKGNILERFSAQQFPDLHSELNLSSLELGDSALYFCASSGQGSYNSPLHFGNGTRLTVT.

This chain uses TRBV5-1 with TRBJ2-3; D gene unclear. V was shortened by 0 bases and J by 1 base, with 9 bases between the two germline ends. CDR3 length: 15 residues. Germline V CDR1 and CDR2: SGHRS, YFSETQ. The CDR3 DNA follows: TGCGCCAGCAGCTTGGTCGAGAGCGGCACAGATACGCAGTATTTT. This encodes CASSLVESGTDTQYF.

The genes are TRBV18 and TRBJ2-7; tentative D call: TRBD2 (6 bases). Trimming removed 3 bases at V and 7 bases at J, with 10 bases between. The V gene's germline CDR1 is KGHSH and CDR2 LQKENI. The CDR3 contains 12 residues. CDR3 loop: CASSPTAGEQYF. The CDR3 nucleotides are TGTGCCAGCTCACCGACAGCGGGTGAGCAGTACTTC.

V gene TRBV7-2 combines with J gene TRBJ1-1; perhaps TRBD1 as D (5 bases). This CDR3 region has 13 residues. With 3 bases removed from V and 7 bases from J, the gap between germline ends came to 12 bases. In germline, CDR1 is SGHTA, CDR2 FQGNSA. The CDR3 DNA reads TGTGCCAGCAGCTTGGGCAGGGTTGTTGAAGCTTTCTTT. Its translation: CASSLGRVVEAFF.

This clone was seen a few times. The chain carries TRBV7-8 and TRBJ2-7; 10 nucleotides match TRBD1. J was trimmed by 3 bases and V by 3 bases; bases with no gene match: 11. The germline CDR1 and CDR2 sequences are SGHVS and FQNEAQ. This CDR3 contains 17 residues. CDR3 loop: CASSFSPGTGAFYEQYF. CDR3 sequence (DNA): TGTGCCAGCAGCTTTAGTCCCGGGACAGGGGCCTTCTACGAGCAGTACTTC.

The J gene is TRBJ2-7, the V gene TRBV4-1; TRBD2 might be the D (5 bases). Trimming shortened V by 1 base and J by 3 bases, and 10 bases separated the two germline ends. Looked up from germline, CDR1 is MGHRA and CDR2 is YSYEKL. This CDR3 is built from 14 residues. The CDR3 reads CASSQAPGNYEQYF. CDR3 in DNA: TGCGCCAGCAGCCAAGCGCCGGGAAACTACGAGCAGTACTTC.

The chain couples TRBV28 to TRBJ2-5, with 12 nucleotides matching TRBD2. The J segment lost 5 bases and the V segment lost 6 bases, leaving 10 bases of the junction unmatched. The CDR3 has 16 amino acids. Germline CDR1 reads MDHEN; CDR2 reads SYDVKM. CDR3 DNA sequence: TGTGCCAGCAGCCGAACTCGGACTAGCGGGGTGGAGACCCAGTACTTC. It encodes CASSRTRTSGVETQYF.

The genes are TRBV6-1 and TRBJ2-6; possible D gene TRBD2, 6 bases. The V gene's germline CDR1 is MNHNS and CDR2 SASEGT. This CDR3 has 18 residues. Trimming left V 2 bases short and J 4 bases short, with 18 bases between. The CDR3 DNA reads TGTGCCAGCAGTGAACGGCTCCGGGAGTCGTCAGGGGCCAACGTCCTGACTTTC. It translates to CASSERLRESSGANVLTF.

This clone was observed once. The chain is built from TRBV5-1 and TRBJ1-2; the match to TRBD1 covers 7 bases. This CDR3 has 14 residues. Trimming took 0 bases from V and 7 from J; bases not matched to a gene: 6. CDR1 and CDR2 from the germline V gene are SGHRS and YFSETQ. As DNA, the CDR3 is TGCGCCAGCAGCTTGGAAGGGACAGTGAGTGGCTACACCTTC. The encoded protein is CASSLEGTVSGYTF.

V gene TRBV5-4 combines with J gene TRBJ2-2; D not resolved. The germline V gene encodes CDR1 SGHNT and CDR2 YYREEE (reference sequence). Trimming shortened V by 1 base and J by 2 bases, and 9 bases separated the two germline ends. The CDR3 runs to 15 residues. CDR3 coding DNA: TGTGCCAGCAGCTTGTACCAGGTTAACACCGGGGAGCTGTTTTTT. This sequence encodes CASSLYQVNTGELFF.

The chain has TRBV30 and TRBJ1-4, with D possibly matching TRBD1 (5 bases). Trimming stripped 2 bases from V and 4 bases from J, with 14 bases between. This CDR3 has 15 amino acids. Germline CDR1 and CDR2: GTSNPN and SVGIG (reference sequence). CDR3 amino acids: CAWSPDPGGNEKLFF. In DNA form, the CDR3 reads TGTGCCTGGAGTCCCGACCCGGGGGGTAATGAAAAACTGTTTTTT.

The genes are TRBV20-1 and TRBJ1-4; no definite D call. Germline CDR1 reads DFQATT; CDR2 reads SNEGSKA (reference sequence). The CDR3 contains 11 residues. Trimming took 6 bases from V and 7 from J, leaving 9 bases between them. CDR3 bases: TGCAGTGCAACCCGGGGTGAAAAACTGTTTTTT. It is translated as CSATRGEKLFF.

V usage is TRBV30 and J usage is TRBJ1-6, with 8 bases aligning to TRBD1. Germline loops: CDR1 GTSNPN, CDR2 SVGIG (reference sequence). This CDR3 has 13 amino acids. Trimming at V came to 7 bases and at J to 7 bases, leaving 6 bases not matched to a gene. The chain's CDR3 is CAYRTGLNSPLHF. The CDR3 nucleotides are TGTGCCTATCGGACAGGGTTAAATTCACCCCTCCACTTT.

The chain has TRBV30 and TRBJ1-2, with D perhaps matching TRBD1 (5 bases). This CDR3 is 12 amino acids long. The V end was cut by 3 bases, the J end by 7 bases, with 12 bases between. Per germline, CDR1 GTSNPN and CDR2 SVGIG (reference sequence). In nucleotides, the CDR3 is TGTGCCTGGAGGCCCAGGGAGGGTGGCTACACCTTC. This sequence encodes CAWRPREGGYTF.